These 28 T cell receptor beta chains share one sample of origin, sequenced in a study of T cell changes during pregnancy in multiple sclerosis (dated by TCRdb to the late 2010s). The method behind the library was the immunoSEQ multiplex PCR assay. Held by TCRdb, this immuneACCESS table contains in-frame sequences only and omits some clones. Under half of the omission traces to an unresolved V gene where checked; the cause of the rest is unknown. The sample table contains 60,000 to 85,000 clones; only one count was recorded for approximately 90% of them. The biggest ten clones account for over 1.1% of the sample. Sequences were derived from peripheral blood, sampled in the second trimester of pregnancy. The receptors here all came from a female donor with multiple sclerosis, enrolled in a pregnancy study.

Only a few counts were recorded for this clone. The V and J genes are TRBV6-1 and TRBJ2-7, with D perhaps matching TRBD2 (6 bases). Germline assignment: CDR1 MNHNS and CDR2 SASEGT. With 8 bases removed from V and 0 bases from J, the gap between germline ends came to 17 bases. This CDR3 comprises 15 residues. The DNA for the CDR3 is TGTGCCAGCCTCGGGGAGGCAGCCAGCTCCTACGAGCAGTACTTC. As protein: CASLGEAASSYEQYF.

The rearrangement uses TRBV18 and TRBJ2-1; 7 bases map to TRBD2. CDR3 length: 15 amino acids. Germline trimming cut 0 bases from V and 5 bases from J; bases unmatched to any gene: 4. Germline V lookup: CDR1 KGHSH, CDR2 LQKENI. CDR3 sequence: CASSPPGRQDNEQFF. The CDR3 DNA follows: TGTGCCAGCTCACCACCCGGGAGGCAAGACAATGAGCAGTTCTTC.

V and J are TRBV6-1 and TRBJ2-4; 8 positions agree with TRBD2. V dropped 5 bases and J dropped 6; count of bases not matched to a gene: 3. Germline loops: CDR1 MNHNS, CDR2 SASEGT. CDR3 size: 13 residues. CDR3 amino acids: CASSRGGGNIQYF. The CDR3 DNA is TGTGCCAGCAGTCGGGGGGGCGGAAACATTCAGTACTTC.

The chain uses TRBV5-1 and TRBJ2-1; D might be TRBD1 (5 bases). Between the trimmed V and J ends, which lost 1 base and 2 bases, there was a span of 13 bases. Germline CDR1 reads SGHRS; CDR2 reads YFSETQ. The CDR3 runs to 16 residues. The CDR3: CASSLIGRATYNEQFF. The CDR3 DNA reads as TGCGCCAGCAGCTTGATCGGCAGGGCCACCTACAATGAGCAGTTCTTC.

The chain couples TRBV6-1 to TRBJ1-1; no definite D call. The CDR3 extends over 13 amino acids. CDR1 and CDR2 from the germline V gene are MNHNS and SASEGT. The V and J ends lost 7 bases and 4 bases respectively, with 13 bases between them. The CDR3: CASKSPSGTEAFF. For the CDR3, the DNA is TGTGCCAGCAAATCCCCTAGTGGCACTGAAGCTTTCTTT.

The CDR3 loop reads CASSEPTGGGETQYF. CDR3 DNA: TGTGCCAGCAGTGAACCCACAGGGGGCGGAGAGACCCAGTACTTC. The rearrangement links TRBV6-1 to TRBJ2-5; TRBD1 matches at 9 bases. Per the germline V gene, CDR1 is MNHNS and CDR2 is SASEGT. The CDR3 loop spans 15 amino acids. J gave up 4 bases and V 2 bases, and 5 bases lay outside the gene matches.

The genes are TRBV7-6 and TRBJ2-1; 8 bases match TRBD2. The CDR3 is 15 residues long. Germline-derived CDR1 and CDR2 are SGHVS and FNYEAQ. V lost 2 bases to trimming and J lost 9 bases; unmatched junction nucleotides: 9. The CDR3, as DNA: TGTGCCAGCAGCTTACCCCTAGCGGGCCGTTCTGAGCAGTTCTTC. It translates to CASSLPLAGRSEQFF.

This rearrangement joins TRBV6-5 to TRBJ1-2; possible D gene TRBD1, 6 bases. Germline CDR1 is MNHEY and CDR2 is SVGAGI. The V end lost 6 bases, the J end lost 3 bases, and 14 bases lay between the germline ends. The CDR3 length is 14 residues. CDR3 bases: TGTGCCAGCAGGGGCGGACAGACTCACTATGGCTACACCTTC. Protein product: CASRGGQTHYGYTF.

The chain employs TRBV5-1 and TRBJ1-6; D not certain. V shed 7 bases and J shed 3 bases, with 14 bases lying between them. CDR3 length equals 15 residues. Per germline, CDR1 SGHRS and CDR2 YFSETQ. The CDR3 region is CASRGEGGYNSPLHF. The CDR3, as DNA: TGCGCCAGCCGGGGTGAGGGCGGCTATAATTCACCCCTCCACTTT.

This clone was observed once. In nucleotides, the CDR3 is TGTGCCACCAGCAGAGAAGGGGGCGGTGGTCTCAACGCAGATACGCAGTATTTT. This translates into CATSREGGGGLNADTQYF. The gene calls are TRBV15 and TRBJ2-3; TRBD1 matches at 7 bases. This CDR3 comprises 18 residues. V dropped 0 bases and J dropped 4; count of bases not matched to a gene: 13. CDR1 LNHNV and CDR2 YYDKDF come from the germline V gene (reference sequence).

The genes are TRBV6-6 and TRBJ1-2; a possible D gene is TRBD1 (5 bases). Deletions cut 6 bases from V and 2 bases from J, with 16 bases between. Germline assignment: CDR1 MNHNY and CDR2 SVGAGI (reference sequence). CDR3 size: 15 residues. CDR3 DNA: TGTGCCAGCAGAGACGGGGGGGAATACAACTATGGCTACACCTTC. Translating it yields CASRDGGEYNYGYTF.

V gene TRBV11-2 combines with J gene TRBJ2-4; a weak D match, TRBD1 (5 bases). V lost 0 bases and J 11 bases, leaving 17 bases between the germline ends. Germline assignment: CDR1 SGHAT and CDR2 FQNNGV. The CDR3 spans 15 residues. The DNA for the CDR3 is TGTGCCAGCAGCTTAGAGGTCAGTTCGTTGACAGTTCAGTACTTC. It specifies CASSLEVSSLTVQYF.

V and J are TRBV5-6 and TRBJ1-2, with D tentatively TRBD1 (6 bases). V lost 0 bases to trimming and J lost 4 bases, with 7 bases between them. Germline V CDR1 and CDR2: SGHDT, YYEEEE. The CDR3 covers 13 residues. CDR3 bases: TGTGCCAGCAGCTTGGTAGGGGGCTATGGCTACACCTTC. It is translated as CASSLVGGYGYTF.

The rearrangement joins TRBV19 to TRBJ2-7, with TRBD1 as a possible D gene (6 bases). Per germline, CDR1 LNHDA and CDR2 SQIVND (reference sequence). The CDR3 has 13 residues. Trimming stripped 10 bases from V and 0 bases from J, with 13 bases between. The CDR3 reads CATSRGTSYEQYF. The CDR3 DNA reads TGTGCCACCTCCAGGGGTACCTCCTACGAGCAGTACTTC.

The CDR3 nucleotides read TGCGCCCGGGGGAACTATGGCTACACCTTC. It codes for CARGNYGYTF. The chain recombines TRBV23-1 with TRBJ1-2; a possible D gene is TRBD1 (5 bases). TRBV23-1 is identified as an open reading frame with a role that is uncertain. Trimming cost V 11 bases and J 2 bases, with 6 bases left between them. The CDR3 is made up of 10 amino acids.

The rearrangement links TRBV10-2 to TRBJ2-1, with 8 bases fitting TRBD2. Germline V gives CDR1 WSHSY, CDR2 SAAADI. The junction had 5 bases not matched to a gene; V was cut back by 5 bases and J by 5 bases. The CDR3 runs to 14 residues. The CDR3: CASSLSGTNNEQFF. CDR3 DNA sequence: TGCGCCAGCAGTCTTAGCGGGACTAACAATGAGCAGTTCTTC.

The chain has TRBV13 and TRBJ2-7; a weak D match, TRBD2 (5 bases). This CDR3 is 13 amino acids long. Looked up from germline, CDR1 is PRHDT and CDR2 is FYEKMQ (reference sequence). Trimming shortened V by 6 bases and J by 2 bases, and 11 bases separated the two germline ends. Here the CDR3 DNA reads TGTGCCAGCAGAATGACCGGGACCTACGAGCAGTACTTC. The encoded protein is CASRMTGTYEQYF. Together with reference TRBV13 and TRBJ2-7, the CDR3 gives the full variable domain: AAGVIQSPRHLIKEKRETATLKCYPIPRHDTVYWYQQGPGQDPQFLISFYEKMQSDKGSIPDRFSAQQFSDYHSELNMSSLELGDSALYFCASRMTGTYEQYFGPGTRLTVT.

The chain links TRBV7-2 to TRBJ2-3, with TRBD2 matching over 7 bases. The CDR3 extends over 14 amino acids. The J segment lost 1 base and the V segment lost 3 bases, leaving 1 base of the junction unmatched. In germline, CDR1 is SGHTA, CDR2 FQGNSA. CDR3 amino acids: CASSFLAGTDTQYF. The CDR3 DNA sequence: TGTGCCAGCAGCTTTCTAGCGGGCACAGATACGCAGTATTTT. The full variable domain, its missing parts supplied by reference TRBV7-2 and TRBJ2-3, is GAGVSQSPSNKVTEKGKDVELRCDPISGHTALYWYRQSLGQGLEFLIYFQGNSAPDKSGLPSDRFSAERTGGSVSTLTIQRTQQEDSAVYLCASSFLAGTDTQYFGPGTRLTVL.

This clone was counted once. The chain uses TRBV19 and TRBJ2-5; 7 bases line up with TRBD2. The J call may be in error: the DNA end matches TRBJ2-7 better. The CDR3 has 15 amino acids. Germline loops: CDR1 LNHDA, CDR2 SQIVND (reference sequence). The CDR3 DNA is TGTGCCAGTAGTATAATGGGGGGGACCAACTACGAGCAGTACTTC. Its protein product is CASSIMGGTNYEQYF.

The chain has TRBV5-1 and TRBJ2-7; 7 positions match TRBD1. CDR3 length: 15 amino acids. Germline CDR1 SGHRS, CDR2 YFSETQ. J was trimmed by 6 bases and V by 3 bases; bases with no gene match: 12. The CDR3 coding sequence is TGCGCCAGCAGCTCCCACAGGGGAAGTCCCTCCGAGCAGTACTTC. This gives the protein CASSSHRGSPSEQYF.

This sequence joins TRBV11-2 and TRBJ1-2; 9 nucleotides agree with TRBD1. With V trimmed by 2 bases and J by 4 bases, 8 bases remained unmatched. CDR1 and CDR2 from the germline V gene are SGHAT and FQNNGV. The CDR3 is 16 amino acids. DNA for the CDR3: TGTGCCAGCAGCTTAACTTATAAGGGACAGGGCTATGGCTACACCTTC. Translated, it gives CASSLTYKGQGYGYTF.

The rearrangement uses TRBV2 and TRBJ1-5; perhaps TRBD1 as D (6 bases). The length of the CDR3 is 14 residues. Germline V gives CDR1 SNHLY, CDR2 FYNNEI. The V and J ends lost 4 bases and 3 bases respectively, with 10 bases between them. CDR3 sequence (DNA): TGTGCCAGCAGTGGAGGACAGCTCAATCAGCCCCAGCATTTT. Its protein is CASSGGQLNQPQHF.

This sequence joins TRBV19 and TRBJ2-5, with D maybe TRBD2 (5 bases). The CDR3 totals 13 residues. The germline gives CDR1 LNHDA, CDR2 SQIVND (reference sequence). The V and J ends lost 7 bases and 5 bases respectively, with 14 bases between them. CDR3 amino acids: CASTTQRGETQYF. CDR3 nucleotides: TGTGCCAGTACCACTCAGCGAGGGGAGACCCAGTACTTC.

The V call is TRBV30, the J call TRBJ2-4; D is perhaps TRBD2 (5 bases). There are 15 residues in the CDR3. V lost 3 bases to trimming and J lost 2 bases, with 14 bases between them. Looked up from germline, CDR1 is GTSNPN and CDR2 is SVGIG (reference sequence). In DNA form, the CDR3 reads TGTGCCTGGAGGGGAGACCAGTCTACCAAAAACATTCAGTACTTC. The encoded protein is CAWRGDQSTKNIQYF.

The chain has TRBV19 and TRBJ2-2; TRBD2 agrees at 8 bases. CDR3 length: 15 amino acids. Trimming took 8 bases from V and 1 from J; bases not matched to a gene: 6. CDR1 and CDR2 (germline): LNHDA, SQIVND (reference sequence). DNA for the CDR3: TGTGCCAGTCGGTATAGCGGGGTGAACACCGGGGAGCTGTTTTTT. It encodes CASRYSGVNTGELFF.

The rearrangement uses TRBV2 and TRBJ1-1, with D possibly being TRBD1 (5 bases). The CDR3 extends over 15 amino acids. Trimming took off 3 bases at V and 1 base at J, with 12 bases between the two ends. CDR1 is SNHLY, CDR2 FYNNEI, per germline. CDR3: CASSESQGENTEAFF. In nucleotides, the CDR3 is TGTGCCAGCAGTGAGTCTCAGGGTGAGAACACTGAAGCTTTCTTT.

The rearrangement joins TRBV7-6 to TRBJ2-7; 7 bases match TRBD1. In germline, CDR1 is SGHVS, CDR2 FNYEAQ. The J segment lost 2 bases and the V segment lost 2 bases, leaving 3 bases of the junction unmatched. The CDR3 consists of 14 residues. The CDR3 spells CASSLTGATYEQYF. The CDR3, as DNA: TGTGCCAGCAGCTTAACAGGGGCTACCTACGAGCAGTACTTC. The full variable domain, rest sourced from reference TRBV7-6 and TRBJ2-7, is GAGVSQSPRYKVTKRGQDVALRCDPISGHVSLYWYRQALGQGPEFLTYFNYEAQQDKSGLPNDRFSAERPEGSISTLTIQRTEQRDSAMYRCASSLTGATYEQYFGPGTRLTVT.

The CDR3 bases are TGTGCCAGCAGCTCCCTGACCACGAGGGAAGAGACCCAGTACTTC. This encodes CASSSLTTREETQYF. J is TRBJ2-5 and V is TRBV13; TRBD2 might be the D (5 bases). Trimming shortened V by 4 bases and J by 3 bases, and 15 bases separated the two germline ends. This CDR3 has 15 residues. CDR1 is PRHDT, CDR2 FYEKMQ, per germline (reference sequence).